The rows below give T cell receptor beta chains drawn from one sample of a study of identifying expanded T cells in peripheral blood. Some clones are missing from TCRdb's copy, which holds only in-frame ones; the method was immunoSEQ multiplex PCR. The data hold 120,000 or so clones, with 75% to 90% observed a single time. Sequencing was performed on blood. All receptors derive from a person aged 18 to 75 in good health. Each CDR3 is given with its conserved first and last residue.

j_call v_call cdr3_aa
TRBJ2-1 TRBV4-3 CASSQEGQGSMNEQFF
TRBJ1-6 TRBV19 CASRDRDEISPLHF
TRBJ1-2 TRBV29-1 CSVALAKNYGYTF
TRBJ2-1 TRBV29-1 CSVPSGGAFYDEQFF
TRBJ2-2 TRBV2 CASRAVNTGELFF
TRBJ2-5 TRBV10-1 CASSDASQETQYF
TRBJ2-4 TRBV28 CASTPGLAKNIQYF
TRBJ2-1 TRBV2 CASRSTGTASYNEQFF
TRBJ1-1 TRBV5-1 CASSSQQNTEAFF
TRBJ2-1 TRBV4-3 CASSQEPQGGSYNEQFF
TRBJ2-1 TRBV6-5 CASSSPGGGAYEQFF
TRBJ1-1 TRBV9 CASSVSSVNTEAFF
TRBJ2-7 TRBV6-1 CASSELDRGETF
TRBJ1-1 TRBV6-5 CASRYPANTEAFF
TRBJ1-2 TRBV6-1 CASRMNRVTNYGYTF
TRBJ1-2 TRBV27 CASSLRPGYGYTF
TRBJ2-5 TRBV6-1 CASSQGLEQETQYF
TRBJ1-4 TRBV9 CASGREPEKLFF
TRBJ2-1 TRBV29-1 CSVSSEQFF
TRBJ2-1 TRBV19 CASRQRGSSYNEQFF
TRBJ2-7 TRBV5-1 CACSPGHRNFYEQYF
TRBJ1-1 TRBV7-9 CASGTNTEAFF
TRBJ2-3 TRBV11-3 CASSLEEDGQGSTDTQYF
TRBJ1-2 TRBV30 CAWRLQYRAVCYGYTF
TRBJ1-2 TRBV6-6 CATQITDGYTF
TRBJ2-6 TRBV5-1 CASSTNGGLSGANVLTF
TRBJ2-1 TRBV27 CASTPGASAYNEQFF
TRBJ2-5 TRBV7-9 CASSWSGQETQYF
TRBJ1-1 TRBV29-1 CSVRTGDTEAFF